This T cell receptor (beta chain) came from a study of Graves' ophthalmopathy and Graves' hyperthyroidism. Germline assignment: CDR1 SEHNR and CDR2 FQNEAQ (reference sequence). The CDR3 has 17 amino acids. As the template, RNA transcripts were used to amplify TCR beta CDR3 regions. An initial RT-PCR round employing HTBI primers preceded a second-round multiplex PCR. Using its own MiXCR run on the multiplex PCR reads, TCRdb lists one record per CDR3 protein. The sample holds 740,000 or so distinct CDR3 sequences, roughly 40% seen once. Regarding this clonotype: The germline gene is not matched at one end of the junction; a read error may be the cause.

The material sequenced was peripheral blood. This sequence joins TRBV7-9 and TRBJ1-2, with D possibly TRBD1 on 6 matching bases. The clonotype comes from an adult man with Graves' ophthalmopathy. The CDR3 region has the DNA TGTGCCAGCAGCCCTCGGACAGCCCCCATGACTAACTGTGGCTACACCTTC. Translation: CASSPRTAPMTNCGYTF. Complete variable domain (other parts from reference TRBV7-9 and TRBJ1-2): DTGVSQNPRHKITKRGQNVTFRCDPISEHNRLYWYRQTLGQGPEFLTYFQNEAQLEKSRLLSDRFSAERPKGSFSTLEIQRTEQGDSAMYLCASSPRTAPMTNCGYTFGSGTRLTVV.